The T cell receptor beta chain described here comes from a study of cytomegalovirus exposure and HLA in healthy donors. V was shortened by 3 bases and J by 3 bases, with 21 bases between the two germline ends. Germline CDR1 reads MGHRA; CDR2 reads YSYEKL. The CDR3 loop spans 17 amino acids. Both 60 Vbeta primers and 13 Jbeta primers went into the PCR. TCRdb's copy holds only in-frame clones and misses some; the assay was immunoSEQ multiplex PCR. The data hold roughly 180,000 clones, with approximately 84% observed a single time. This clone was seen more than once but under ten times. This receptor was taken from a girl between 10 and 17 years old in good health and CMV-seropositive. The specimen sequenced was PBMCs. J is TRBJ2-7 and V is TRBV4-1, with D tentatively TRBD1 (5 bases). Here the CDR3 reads CASSQIRPATEIYEQYF. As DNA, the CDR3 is TGCGCCAGCAGCCAGATACGCCCCGCGACAGAGATCTACGAGCAGTACTTC.